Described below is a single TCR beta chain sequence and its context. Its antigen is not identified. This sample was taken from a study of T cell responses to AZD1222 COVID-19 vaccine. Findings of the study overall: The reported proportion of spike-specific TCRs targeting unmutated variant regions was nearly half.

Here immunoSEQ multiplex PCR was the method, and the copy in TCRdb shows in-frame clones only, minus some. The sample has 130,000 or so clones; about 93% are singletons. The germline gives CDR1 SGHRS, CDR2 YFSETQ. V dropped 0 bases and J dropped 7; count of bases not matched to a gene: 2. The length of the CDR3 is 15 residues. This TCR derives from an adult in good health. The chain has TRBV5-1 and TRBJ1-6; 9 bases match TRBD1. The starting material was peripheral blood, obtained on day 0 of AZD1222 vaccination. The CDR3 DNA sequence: TGCGCCAGCAGCTTGGAACAGGGGGCGAATTCACCCCTCCACTTT. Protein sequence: CASSLEQGANSPLHF.